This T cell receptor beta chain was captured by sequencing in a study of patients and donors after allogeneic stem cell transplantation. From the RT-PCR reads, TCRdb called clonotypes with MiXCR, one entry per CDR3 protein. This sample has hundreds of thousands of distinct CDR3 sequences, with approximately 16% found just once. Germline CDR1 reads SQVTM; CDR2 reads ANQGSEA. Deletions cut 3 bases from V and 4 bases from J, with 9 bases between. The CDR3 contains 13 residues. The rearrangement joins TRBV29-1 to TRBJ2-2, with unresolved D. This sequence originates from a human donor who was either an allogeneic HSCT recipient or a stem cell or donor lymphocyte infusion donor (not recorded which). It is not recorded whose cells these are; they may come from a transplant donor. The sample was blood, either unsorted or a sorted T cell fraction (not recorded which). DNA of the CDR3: TGCAGCGTTGATCTTCTGGGCACCGGGGAGCTGTTTTTT. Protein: CSVDLLGTGELFF.